This T cell receptor beta chain came from a study of blood T cell repertoires in COVID-19. Study details: Two negative PCRs, clearance, or symptom resolution had been documented for recovered Cohort 3 donors. The origin of the acute and convalescent COVID-19 samples was the United States, Italy and Spain.

Method: immunoSEQ multiplex PCR; TCRdb's copy keeps in-frame clones and lacks some. The repertoire has 200,000 to 250,000 clones, 85% to 90% of them found once; the top ten carry roughly 3.3%. Trimming cost V 6 bases and J 8 bases; bases outside gene matches: 13. This CDR3 has 16 residues. Germline lookup yields CDR1 SEHNR and CDR2 FQNEAQ (reference sequence). Specimen: PBMCs or T cells enriched from blood (not recorded which). This chain joins TRBV7-9 and TRBJ2-3, with TRBD2 identical over 11 bases. The TCR originated in a woman aged 45 to 65 in a cohort exposed to, infected with or recovered from COVID-19 (not recorded which). The CDR3 region is CASSPTSGGFWGTQYF. Written as DNA, the CDR3 is TGTGCCAGCAGTCCAACTAGCGGGGGCTTCTGGGGTACGCAGTATTTT.